A single sample is the source of the 9 T cell receptor beta chains below, sequenced in a study of blood T cell repertoires in COVID-19. Clones were read by immunoSEQ multiplex PCR, and TCRdb kept only the in-frame ones, dropping some. The data hold approximately 140,000 clones, with roughly four fifths observed a single time. Sequenced input: peripheral blood. Every receptor here comes from a man aged 40-49 years with active or convalescent COVID-19.

The genes are TRBV2 and TRBJ2-4; 9 nucleotides line up with TRBD1. The ends lost 6 bases at V and 16 bases at J; junction bases unmatched: 13. Germline-derived CDR1 and CDR2 are SNHLY and FYNNEI. The CDR3 sequence is 13 residues long. CDR3 DNA sequence: TGTGCCAGCAGCAACCATATCCGGGACAGGGTCTACTTC. Its protein product is CASSNHIRDRVYF.

This clone was picked up one time. V usage is TRBV4-1 and J usage is TRBJ2-7; 13 bases fit TRBD2. The CDR3 is made up of 15 amino acids. V lost 3 bases and J lost 2; bases outside the gene matches: 1. Germline CDR1 is MGHRA and CDR2 is YSYEKL. The CDR3 loop reads CASSHGLAGAYEQYF. DNA of the CDR3: TGCGCCAGCAGCCACGGACTAGCGGGAGCCTACGAGCAGTACTTC.

The chain recombines TRBV4-2 with TRBJ1-4, with 7 bases matching TRBD1. CDR1 LGHNA and CDR2 YNFKEQ come from the germline V gene. Trimming took 4 bases from V and 6 from J; bases not matched to a gene: 5. This CDR3 is 14 amino acids long. CDR3 sequence (DNA): TGTGCCAGCAGCCGAGACAGGGCGGATGAAAAACTGTTTTTT. Translating gives CASSRDRADEKLFF.

The chain carries TRBV18 and TRBJ2-5; 9 bases align to TRBD2. CDR3 length equals 16 residues. The germline V gene encodes CDR1 KGHSH and CDR2 LQKENI. Germline trimming cut 0 bases from V and 2 bases from J; bases unmatched to any gene: 4. The CDR3 here is CASSPPSGGTQETQYF. The CDR3 DNA reads as TGTGCCAGCTCACCACCGAGCGGGGGGACTCAAGAGACCCAGTACTTC.

The chain is built from TRBV6-5 and TRBJ1-5; D might be TRBD1 (5 bases). Germline loops: CDR1 MNHEY, CDR2 SVGAGI. The length of the CDR3 is 15 residues. Trimming took 5 bases from V and 9 from J, leaving 20 bases between them. The CDR3 spells CASSNPDIRVRPQHF. The CDR3, as DNA: TGTGCCAGCAGTAATCCGGACATCCGGGTAAGGCCCCAGCATTTT.

Only a few counts were recorded for this clone. The chain combines TRBV24-1 with TRBJ2-1; tentatively, D is TRBD2 (5 bases). The CDR3 sequence is 12 residues long. V was trimmed by 9 bases and J by 3 bases, leaving 8 bases between them. Germline V lookup: CDR1 KGHDR, CDR2 SFDVKD. Here the CDR3 reads CATGSDYNEQFF. The DNA for the CDR3 is TGTGCCACCGGGAGTGACTACAATGAGCAGTTCTTC.

The rearrangement joins TRBV5-1 to TRBJ1-1; D might be TRBD1 (5 bases). CDR1 and CDR2 (germline): SGHRS, YFSETQ. V was clipped by 2 bases and J by 2 bases, with 16 bases between them. The CDR3 spans 16 residues. For the CDR3, the DNA is TGCGCCAGCAGCTTAGGTATGGGGGGACTCAACACTGAAGCTTTCTTT. Protein sequence: CASSLGMGGLNTEAFF.

The genes are TRBV18 and TRBJ1-1; 7 positions match TRBD1. Germline loops: CDR1 KGHSH, CDR2 LQKENI. With 4 bases clipped from V and 1 base from J, the junction kept 15 bases outside the gene matches. The CDR3 has 18 amino acids. The CDR3 loop reads CASSLYRGIPVENTEAFF. CDR3 bases: TGTGCCAGCTCACTCTACAGGGGAATCCCAGTCGAGAACACTGAAGCTTTCTTT.

For this clone: Other DNA sequences in this sample translate to the same CDR3. The chain uses TRBV7-9 and TRBJ2-7, with D tentatively TRBD1 (6 bases). The CDR3 is made up of 12 amino acids. Per germline, CDR1 SEHNR and CDR2 FQNEAQ (reference sequence). Trimming pared 2 bases from V and 6 bases from J, leaving 8 bases between. The CDR3 DNA follows: TGTGCCAGCAGCTTACAGGGGCTCGAGCAGTACTTC. It encodes CASSLQGLEQYF.